The rows below give T cell receptor beta chains drawn from one sample of a study of CXCR3-negative and CXCR3-positive naive CD8 T cells. TCRdb reprocessed the 5' RACE reads and stores each CDR3 protein as one record, lacking DNA. In total, the table holds approximately 96,000 distinct CDR3 sequences. The source material was naive CXCR3+ CD8+ T cells from blood. The origin of the receptors is a human donor in good health. Some clones in this sample may be carry-over from other donors' samples. Each CDR3 is given with its conserved first and last residue.

TRBV7-9,TRBJ1-4,CAYRGSRFGTNEKLFF
TRBV7-9,TRBJ2-7,CASTPTDETYEQYF
TRBV2,TRBJ2-1,CASSEWGPSGNEQFF
TRBV4-1,TRBJ2-2,CASSRLTGELFF
TRBV20-1,TRBJ1-5,CSARDYNSGLNQPQHF
TRBV7-9,TRBJ2-7,CASSLVLGGNYEQYF
TRBV7-9,TRBJ2-7,CASSPWTSVGGYEQYF
TRBV7-9,TRBJ2-2,CASSYLQGYTGELFF
TRBV15,TRBJ1-5,CATSGGGNQPQHF
TRBV29-1,TRBJ1-1,CSVEDGGSEAFF
TRBV27,TRBJ1-1,CASRTGVNPEAFF
TRBV12-3/TRBV12-4,TRBJ2-1,CASTLLGWADNEQFF
TRBV12-3/TRBV12-4,TRBJ2-7,CASTLAGGYEQYF
TRBV7-9,TRBJ2-2,CASSLKGLVNTGELFF
TRBV19,TRBJ2-3,CAIAPGHLTDTQYF
TRBV29-1,TRBJ1-4,CGVDIGVRDEKLFF
TRBV29-1,TRBJ1-1,CSVVGGLNTEAFF
TRBV10-3,TRBJ1-2,CAISQLTTVTNGYTF
TRBV19,TRBJ1-1,CASSTGTKAFF
TRBV5-5,TRBJ2-7,CASSLAFGDSYEQYF
TRBV10-3,TRBJ1-1,CAISESGTGNGMTEAFF
TRBV29-1,TRBJ2-1,CSVEEAASGRVNEQFF
TRBV4-3,TRBJ1-1,CASSQGVGQLNTEAFF
TRBV4-3,TRBJ2-7,CASSQGRGNYEQYF
TRBV6-2/TRBV6-3,TRBJ2-1,CASSCSGLYNEQFF
TRBV29-1,TRBJ2-5,CSVEVTRAVGETQYF
TRBV27,TRBJ2-1,CASSSSTYNEQFF
TRBV7-9,TRBJ2-3,CASSHRGRASTDTQYF
TRBV4-2,TRBJ2-4,CASSQALTGGRDIQYF
TRBV14,TRBJ2-7,CASSPRDRRLDEQYF
TRBV6-6,TRBJ2-7,CASTGPGTTYEQYF